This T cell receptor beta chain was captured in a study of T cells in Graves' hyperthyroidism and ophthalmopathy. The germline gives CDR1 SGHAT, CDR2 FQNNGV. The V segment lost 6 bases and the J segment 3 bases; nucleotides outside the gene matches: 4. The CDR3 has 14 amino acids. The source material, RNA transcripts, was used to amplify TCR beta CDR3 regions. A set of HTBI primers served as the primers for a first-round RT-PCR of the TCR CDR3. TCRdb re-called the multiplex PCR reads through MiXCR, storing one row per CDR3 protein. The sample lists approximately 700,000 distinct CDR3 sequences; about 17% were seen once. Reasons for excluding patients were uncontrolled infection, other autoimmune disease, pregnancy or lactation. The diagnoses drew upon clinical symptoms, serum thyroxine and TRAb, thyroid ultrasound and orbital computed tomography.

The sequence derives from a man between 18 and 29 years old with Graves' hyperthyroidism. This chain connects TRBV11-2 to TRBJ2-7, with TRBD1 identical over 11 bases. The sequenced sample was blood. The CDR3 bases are TGTGCCAGCAGAATGGGACAGGGGGTCTACGAGCAGTACTTC. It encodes CASRMGQGVYEQYF.